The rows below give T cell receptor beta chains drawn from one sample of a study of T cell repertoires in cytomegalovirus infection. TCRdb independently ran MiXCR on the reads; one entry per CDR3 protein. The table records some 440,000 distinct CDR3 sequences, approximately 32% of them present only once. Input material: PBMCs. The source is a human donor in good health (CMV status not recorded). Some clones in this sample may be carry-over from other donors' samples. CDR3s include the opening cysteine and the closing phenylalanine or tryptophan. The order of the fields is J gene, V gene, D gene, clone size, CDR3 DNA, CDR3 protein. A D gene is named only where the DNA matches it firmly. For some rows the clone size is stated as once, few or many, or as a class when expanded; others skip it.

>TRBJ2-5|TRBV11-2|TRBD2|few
TGTGCCAGCAGCTCCCGGACTAGCGGGGAGACCCAGTACTTC
CASSSRTSGETQYF
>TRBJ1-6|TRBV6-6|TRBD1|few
TGTGCCAGCAAACAACCCGGGACAGGGTTTTCACCCCTCCACTTT
CASKQPGTGFSPLHF
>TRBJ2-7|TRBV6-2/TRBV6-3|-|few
TGTGCCAGCGGGAGGGGGCCAACGTACGAGCAGTACTTC
CASGRGPTYEQYF
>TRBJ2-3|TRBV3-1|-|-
TGTGCCAGCAGCCAAGGGACAGCGGGGCCAGATACGCAGTATTTT
CASSQGTAGPDTQYF
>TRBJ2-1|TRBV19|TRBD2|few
TGTGCCAGTAGTATCCTAGCGGGTAGCTCCTACAATGAGCAGTTCTTC
CASSILAGSSYNEQFF
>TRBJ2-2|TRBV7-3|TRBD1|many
TGTGCCAGCAGCCTCGCCGGCCTGACAGGGGAGAACACCGGGGAGCTGTTTTTT
CASSLAGLTGENTGELFF
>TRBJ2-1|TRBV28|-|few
TGTGCCAGCAGTTTTCCCGGAGCCCTACAGGGTGTGCAGTTCTTC
CASSFPGALQGVQFF
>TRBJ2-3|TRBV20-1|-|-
TGCAGTGCTACGATCCCCTACAGCACAGATACGCAGTATTTT
CSATIPYSTDTQYF
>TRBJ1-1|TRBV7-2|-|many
TGTGCCAGCAGCTTAAAGTGGGCAGAATCAGCTTTCTTT
CASSLKWAESAFF
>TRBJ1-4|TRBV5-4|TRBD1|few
TGTGCCAGCAGCTTACAGGGGATCACTAATGAAAAACTGTTTTTT
CASSLQGITNEKLFF
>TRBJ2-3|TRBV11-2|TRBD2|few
TGTGCCAGCAGCCCTGGCGAGCGGGGGGCCGCCGATACGCAGTATTTT
CASSPGERGAADTQYF
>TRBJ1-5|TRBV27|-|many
TGTGCCAGCAGACAACGTGGGAGCAATCAGCCCCAGCATTTT
CASRQRGSNQPQHF
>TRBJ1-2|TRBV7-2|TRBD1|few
TGTGCCAGCAGCTTAGGAACAGGGGGTTGGTATGGCTACACCTTC
CASSLGTGGWYGYTF
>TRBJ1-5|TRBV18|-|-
TGTGCCAGCTCACCGTCAGCGGCGGGGAGCAATCAGCCCCAGCATTTT
CASSPSAAGSNQPQHF
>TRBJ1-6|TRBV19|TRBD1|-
TGTGCCAGTAGTAGTCCCGGGACAGGGGATTCACCCCTCCAATTT
CASSSPGTGDSPLQF
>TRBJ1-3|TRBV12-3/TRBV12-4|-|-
TGTGCCAGCAGTTTTGTCCGTCCTGGAAACACCATATATTTT
CASSFVRPGNTIYF
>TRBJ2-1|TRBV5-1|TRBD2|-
TGCGCCAGTAGAGCGGGGTATGAGCAGTTCTTC
CASRAGYEQFF
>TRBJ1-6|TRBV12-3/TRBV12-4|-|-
TGTGCCAGCAGTTTATGGGGCGGGGATTATAATTCACCCCTCCACTTT
CASSLWGGDYNSPLHF
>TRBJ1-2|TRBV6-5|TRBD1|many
TGTGCCAGCAGTTACGAACCAAAGCCGACAGGGGAATTTAACTATGGCTACACCTTC
CASSYEPKPTGEFNYGYTF
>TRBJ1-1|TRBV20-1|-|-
TGCAGTGAACAGGCGACGGCGAACACTGAAGCTTTCTTT
CSEQATANTEAFF
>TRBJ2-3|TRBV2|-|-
TGTGCCAGCAGTCGACGGACCTTATTAAGCACAGATACGCAGTATTTT
CASSRRTLLSTDTQYF
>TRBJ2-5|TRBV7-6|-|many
TGTGCCAGCAGCGGACTTAGGGAGACCCAGTACTTC
CASSGLRETQYF
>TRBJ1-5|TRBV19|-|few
TGTGCCAGTAGTAACCATCGGGGCGTCCCCCGGCATCAGCCCCAGCATTTT
CASSNHRGVPRHQPQHF
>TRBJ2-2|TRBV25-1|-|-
TGTGCCAGCCGAGACACCGGGGAGCTGTTTTTT
CASRDTGELFF
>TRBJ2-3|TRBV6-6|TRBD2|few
TGTGCCAGCAGTTACCCAACGTCGTCACTTACTAGCGGGGGGAACACAGATACGCAGTATTTT
CASSYPTSSLTSGGNTDTQYF
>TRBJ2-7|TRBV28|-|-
TGTGCCAGCAGTTCAGGGATCTACGAGCAGTACTTC
CASSSGIYEQYF
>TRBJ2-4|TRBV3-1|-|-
TGTGCCAGCAGCCAAGGTCCCGGTCGGGGAGCCAAAAACATTCAGTACTTC
CASSQGPGRGAKNIQYF
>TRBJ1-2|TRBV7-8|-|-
TGTTCCAGCTCCAGGACGGTTAACTATGGCTACACCTTC
CSSSRTVNYGYTF
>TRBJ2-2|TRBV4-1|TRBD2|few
TGCGCCAGCAGCCAAGGGCTAGCGGGGGGATACACCGGGGAGCTGTTTTTT
CASSQGLAGGYTGELFF
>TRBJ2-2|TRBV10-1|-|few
TGCGCCAGCAGTGAGCGTAAAAGCAGGGGGAACACCGGGGAGCTGTTTTTT
CASSERKSRGNTGELFF
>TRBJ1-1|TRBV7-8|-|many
TGTGCCAGCAGCTTAGGGTTGGCGAACACTGAAGCTTTCTTT
CASSLGLANTEAFF
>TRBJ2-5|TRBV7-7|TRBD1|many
TGTGCTAGCAGCTCGCAGGGGGTTGCAGAGACCCAGTACTTC
CASSSQGVAETQYF
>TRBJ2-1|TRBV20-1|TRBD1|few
TGCAGTGCCACGGACAGGGAGTCCTACAATGAGCAGTTCTTC
CSATDRESYNEQFF
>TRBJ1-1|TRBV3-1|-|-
TGTGCCAGCGAGCCAGGGCTGGGCACTGAAGCTTTCTTT
CASEPGLGTEAFF